What follows describes a single TCR beta chain. These data are taken from a study of T cell changes during pregnancy in multiple sclerosis. The CDR3 spans 15 residues. Trimming cost V 6 bases and J 1 base, with 10 bases left between them. Per germline, CDR1 MNHNS and CDR2 SASEGT. Here immunoSEQ multiplex PCR was the method, and the copy in TCRdb shows in-frame clones only, minus some. The sample holds about 43,000 clones, roughly 90% seen once. The specimen sequenced was PBMCs (not recorded whether the cells were cultured). The receptor was isolated from a female donor with multiple sclerosis, enrolled in a pregnancy study. The chain joins TRBV6-1 to TRBJ2-6; D is perhaps TRBD1 (5 bases). The CDR3 spells CASSIRASGANVLTF. The CDR3, as DNA: TGTGCCAGCAGCATCAGGGCGTCTGGGGCCAACGTCCTGACTTTC.